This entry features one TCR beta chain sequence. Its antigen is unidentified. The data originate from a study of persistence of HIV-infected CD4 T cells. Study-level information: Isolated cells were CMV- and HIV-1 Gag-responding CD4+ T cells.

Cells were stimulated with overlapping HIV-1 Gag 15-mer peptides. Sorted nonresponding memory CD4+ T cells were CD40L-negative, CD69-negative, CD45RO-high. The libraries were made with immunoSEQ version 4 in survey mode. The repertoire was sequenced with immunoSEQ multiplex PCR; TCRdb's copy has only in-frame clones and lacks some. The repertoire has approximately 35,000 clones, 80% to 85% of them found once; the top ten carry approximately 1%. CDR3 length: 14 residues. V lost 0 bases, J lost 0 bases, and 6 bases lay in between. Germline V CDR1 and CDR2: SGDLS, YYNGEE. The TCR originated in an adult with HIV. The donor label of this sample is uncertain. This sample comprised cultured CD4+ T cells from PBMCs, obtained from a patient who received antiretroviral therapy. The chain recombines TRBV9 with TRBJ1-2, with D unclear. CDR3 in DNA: TGTGCCAGCAGCGTAGGCTCCTCTAACTATGGCTACACCTTC. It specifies CASSVGSSNYGYTF.